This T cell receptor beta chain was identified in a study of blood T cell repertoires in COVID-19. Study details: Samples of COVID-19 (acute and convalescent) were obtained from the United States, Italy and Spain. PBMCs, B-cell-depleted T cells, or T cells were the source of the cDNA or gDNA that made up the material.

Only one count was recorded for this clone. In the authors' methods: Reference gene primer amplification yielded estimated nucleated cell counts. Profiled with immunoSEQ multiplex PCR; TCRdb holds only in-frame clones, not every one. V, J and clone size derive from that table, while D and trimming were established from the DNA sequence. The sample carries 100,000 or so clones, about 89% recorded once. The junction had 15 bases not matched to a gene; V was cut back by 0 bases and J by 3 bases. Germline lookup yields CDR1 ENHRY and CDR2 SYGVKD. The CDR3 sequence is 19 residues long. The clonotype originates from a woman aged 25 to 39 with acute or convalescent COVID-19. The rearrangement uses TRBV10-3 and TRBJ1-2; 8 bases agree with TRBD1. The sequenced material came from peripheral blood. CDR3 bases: TGTGCCATCAGTGAGTCGTCGCCACAGGGGGAAAAGGATGACTATGGCTACACCTTC. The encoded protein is CAISESSPQGEKDDYGYTF.